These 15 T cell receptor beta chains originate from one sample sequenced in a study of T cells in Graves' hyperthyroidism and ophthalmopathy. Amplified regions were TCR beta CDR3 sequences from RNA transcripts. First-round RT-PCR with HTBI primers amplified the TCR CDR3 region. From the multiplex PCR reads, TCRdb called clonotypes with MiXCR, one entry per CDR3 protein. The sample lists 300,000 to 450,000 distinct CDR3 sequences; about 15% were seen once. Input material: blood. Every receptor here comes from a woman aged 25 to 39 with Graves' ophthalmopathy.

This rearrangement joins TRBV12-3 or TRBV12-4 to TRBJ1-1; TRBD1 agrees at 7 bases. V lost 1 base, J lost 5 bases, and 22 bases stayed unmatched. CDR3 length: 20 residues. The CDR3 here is CASSLVRGMVPGGKVTEAFF. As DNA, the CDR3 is TGTGCCAGCAGTTTAGTCCGCGGGATGGTGCCAGGGGGTAAGGTTACTGAAGCTTTCTTT.

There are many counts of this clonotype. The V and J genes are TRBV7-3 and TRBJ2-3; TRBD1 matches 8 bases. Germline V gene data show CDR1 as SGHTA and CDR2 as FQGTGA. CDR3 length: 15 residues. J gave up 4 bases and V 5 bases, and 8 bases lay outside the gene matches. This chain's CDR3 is CASSPRQGIADTQYF. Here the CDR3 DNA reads TGTGCCAGCAGCCCGCGACAGGGGATAGCAGATACGCAGTATTTT.

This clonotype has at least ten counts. CDR3 sequence (DNA): TGTGCCAGCAGCCCCGTCGTTAAGTCCGGGGAGCTGTTTTTT. The encoded protein is CASSPVVKSGELFF. V and J are TRBV5-5 and TRBJ2-2, with D hard to call. The CDR3 loop spans 14 amino acids. CDR1 is SGHKS, CDR2 YYEKEE, per germline (reference sequence). The V end lost 4 bases, the J end lost 6 bases, and 13 bases lay between the germline ends.

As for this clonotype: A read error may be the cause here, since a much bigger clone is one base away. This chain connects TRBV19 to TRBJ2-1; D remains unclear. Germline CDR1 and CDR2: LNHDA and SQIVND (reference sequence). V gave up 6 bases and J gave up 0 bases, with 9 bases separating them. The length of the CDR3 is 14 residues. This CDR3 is CASRKRNSYNEQFF. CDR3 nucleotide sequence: TGTGCCAGTAGGAAGAGGAACTCCTACAATGAGCAGTTCTTC.

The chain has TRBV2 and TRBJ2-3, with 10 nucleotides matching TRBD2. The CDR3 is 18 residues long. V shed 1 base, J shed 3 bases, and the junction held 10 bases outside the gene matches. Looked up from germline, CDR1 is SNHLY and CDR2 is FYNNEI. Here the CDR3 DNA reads TGTGCCAGCAGTGAAGGCCGGTTCGGTAGCGGGGGGACAGATACGCAGTATTTT. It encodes CASSEGRFGSGGTDTQYF.

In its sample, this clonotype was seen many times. CDR3 in amino acids: CASSRRETGHLNYGYTF. CDR3 sequence (DNA): TGTGCCAGCTCACGGCGCGAGACAGGGCACCTTAACTATGGCTACACCTTC. The rearrangement joins TRBV18 to TRBJ1-2; 7 positions match TRBD1. Losses at the gene ends were 4 bases for V and 1 base for J; bases not matched to a gene: 12. CDR3 length equals 17 residues. Germline-derived CDR1 and CDR2 are KGHSH and LQKENI.

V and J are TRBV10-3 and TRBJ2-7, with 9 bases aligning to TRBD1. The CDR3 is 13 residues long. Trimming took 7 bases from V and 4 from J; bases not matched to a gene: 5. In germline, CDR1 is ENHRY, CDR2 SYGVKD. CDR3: CAINRDRAYEQYF. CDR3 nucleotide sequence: TGTGCCATCAACCGGGACAGGGCGTACGAGCAGTACTTC.

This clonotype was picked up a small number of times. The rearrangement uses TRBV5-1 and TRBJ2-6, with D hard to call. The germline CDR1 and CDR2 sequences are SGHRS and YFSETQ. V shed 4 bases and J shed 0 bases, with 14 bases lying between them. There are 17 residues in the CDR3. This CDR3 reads CASSKKVEYSGANVLTF. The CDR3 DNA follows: TGCGCCAGCAGCAAGAAAGTTGAATACTCTGGGGCCAACGTCCTGACTTTC.

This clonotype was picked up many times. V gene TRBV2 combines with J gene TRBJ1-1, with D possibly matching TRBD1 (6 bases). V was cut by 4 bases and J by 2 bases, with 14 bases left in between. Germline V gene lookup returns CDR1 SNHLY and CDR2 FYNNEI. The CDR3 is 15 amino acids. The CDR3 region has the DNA TGTGCCAGCAGTGCCGAGTGGACAGAAAACACTGAAGCTTTCTTT. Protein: CASSAEWTENTEAFF.

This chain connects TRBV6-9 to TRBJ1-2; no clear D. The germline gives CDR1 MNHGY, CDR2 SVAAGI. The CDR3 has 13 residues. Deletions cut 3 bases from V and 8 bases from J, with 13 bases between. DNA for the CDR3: TGTGCCAGCAGTTACTCGAATTCGGGCGGCTACACCTTC. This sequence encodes CASSYSNSGGYTF.

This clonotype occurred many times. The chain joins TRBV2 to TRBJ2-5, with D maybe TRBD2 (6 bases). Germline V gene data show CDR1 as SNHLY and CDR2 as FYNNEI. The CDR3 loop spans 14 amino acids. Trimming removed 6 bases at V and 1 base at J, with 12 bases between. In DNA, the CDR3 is TGTGCCAGCAGCACAACTAGCCTCCAAGAGACCCAGTACTTC. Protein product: CASSTTSLQETQYF. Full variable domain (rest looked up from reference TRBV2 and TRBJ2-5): EPEVTQTPSHQVTQMGQEVILRCVPISNHLYFYWYRQILGQKVEFLVSFYNNEISEKSEIFDDQFSVERPDGSNFTLKIRSTKLEDSAMYFCASSTTSLQETQYFGPGTRLLVL.

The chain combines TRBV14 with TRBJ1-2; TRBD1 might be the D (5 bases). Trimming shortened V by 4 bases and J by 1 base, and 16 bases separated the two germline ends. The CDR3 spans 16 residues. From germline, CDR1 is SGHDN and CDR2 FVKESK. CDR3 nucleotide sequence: TGTGCCAGCAGCCCCGTCGTGGGGCGGAATAACTATGGCTACACCTTC. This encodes CASSPVVGRNNYGYTF.

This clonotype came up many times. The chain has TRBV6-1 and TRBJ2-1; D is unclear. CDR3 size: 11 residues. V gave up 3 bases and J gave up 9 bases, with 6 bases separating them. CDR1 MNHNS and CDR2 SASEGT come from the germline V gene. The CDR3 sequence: CASSEGVEQFF. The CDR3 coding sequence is TGTGCCAGCAGTGAGGGTGTTGAGCAGTTCTTC.

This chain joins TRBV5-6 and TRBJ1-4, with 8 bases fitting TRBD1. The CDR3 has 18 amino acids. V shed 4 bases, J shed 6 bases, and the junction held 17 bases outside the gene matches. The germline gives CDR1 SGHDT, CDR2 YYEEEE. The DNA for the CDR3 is TGTGCCAGCAGCCTTAAAAGACAGGGGAAAAACTGGGATGAAAAACTGTTTTTT. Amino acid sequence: CASSLKRQGKNWDEKLFF.

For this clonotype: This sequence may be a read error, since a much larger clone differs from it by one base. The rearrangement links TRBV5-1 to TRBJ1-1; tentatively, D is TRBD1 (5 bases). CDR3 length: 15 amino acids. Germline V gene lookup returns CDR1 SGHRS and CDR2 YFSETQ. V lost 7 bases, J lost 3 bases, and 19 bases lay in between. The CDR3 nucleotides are TGCGCCAGCGACGCCGTTGGGGAGGGGCACACTGAAGCTTTCTTT. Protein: CASDAVGEGHTEAFF.